This is a list of T cell receptor beta chains from one sample in a study of blood T cell repertoires in COVID-19. Here immunoSEQ multiplex PCR was the method, and the copy in TCRdb shows in-frame clones only, minus some. Here the sample spans 190,000 or so clones, around 85% being singletons. The specimen was peripheral blood. The receptors were gathered from a man in his forties or fifties who had recovered from COVID-19. The CDR3 runs from the conserved cysteine through the conserved F or W. D genes are given only for firm matches. Rows give clone size only sometimes, using once, few, many, or a class for an expanded clone.

J gene	V gene	clone size	D gene	CDR3 DNA	CDR3 protein
TRBJ1-1	TRBV9	.	.	TGTGCCAGCAGCGTAGATGGAGTTAACACTGAAGCTTTCTTT	CASSVDGVNTEAFF
TRBJ1-1	TRBV4-2	.	.	TGTGCCAGCAGCCCAGGAACAGGAACGAACACTGAAGCTTTCTTT	CASSPGTGTNTEAFF
TRBJ2-7	TRBV6-5	.	TRBD2	TGTGCCAGCAGGTCCGGTAGCGGGATTTACTTC	CASRSGSGIYF
TRBJ2-5	TRBV5-1	.	.	TGCGCCAGCAGCTTGCTACAGGGTGACGAGACCCAGTACTTC	CASSLLQGDETQYF
TRBJ1-5	TRBV19	.	TRBD1	TGTGCCAGTGGAGGACAGGGGAATCAGCCCCAGCATTTT	CASGGQGNQPQHF
TRBJ2-5	TRBV24-1	.	TRBD2	TGTGCCACCAGTGTAGCGGGGGAATTAACCCAGTACTTC	CATSVAGELTQYF
TRBJ1-2	TRBV30	.	TRBD1	TGTGCCGGGACAGGGGGCCGTGTCTATGGCTACACCTTC	CAGTGGRVYGYTF
TRBJ1-6	TRBV9	.	.	TGTGCCAGCAGCGTATCATCTGGGGGGGGTCGGAATTCACCCCTCCACTTT	CASSVSSGGGRNSPLHF
TRBJ1-1	TRBV7-3	.	TRBD1	TGTGCCAGCAGCGAAGCCGGGACAGGGGCCACTGAAGCTTTCTTT	CASSEAGTGATEAFF
TRBJ2-7	TRBV6-6	.	.	TGTGCCAGCAGGCTGCGACAGGTAACCTACGAGCAGTACTTC	CASRLRQVTYEQYF
TRBJ1-2	TRBV27	.	TRBD1	TGTGCCAGCAGTTGGAGACAGGGAGACTATGGCTACACCTTC	CASSWRQGDYGYTF
TRBJ1-5	TRBV2	once	TRBD1	TGTGCCAGCAGCTATACAGGGGTCCTTAGCAATCAGCCCCAGCATTTT	CASSYTGVLSNQPQHF
TRBJ2-5	TRBV6-5	.	TRBD2	TGTGCCAGCAGTTACTCTCTTCGGGGGGTGGGAGAGACCCAGTACTTC	CASSYSLRGVGETQYF
TRBJ2-1	TRBV20-1	.	.	TGCAGTGCTAGAACGGTCAATGAGCAGTTCTTC	CSARTVNEQFF
TRBJ2-7	TRBV4-2	once	.	TGTGCCAGCAGCCAAGATGACCCCAGGAATAGCGGAAAGAAAGAGTCCTACGAGCAGTACTTC	CASSQDDPRNSGKKESYEQYF
TRBJ1-1	TRBV6-5	.	.	TGTGCCAGCAGGCGCCTGAACACTGAAGCTTTCTTT	CASRRLNTEAFF
TRBJ1-2	TRBV4-2	few	TRBD1	TGTGCCAGCAGCCCTGGACAGGGCACCTCAACGAACTATGGCTACACCTTC	CASSPGQGTSTNYGYTF
TRBJ1-6	TRBV12-3/TRBV12-4	.	.	TGTGCCAGCAGTTTCGCAGGTTCACCCCTCCACTTT	CASSFAGSPLHF
TRBJ1-1	TRBV7-3	.	.	TGTGCCAGCAGCTTACGGGGAGGCAGATTGAACACTGAAGCTTTCTTT	CASSLRGGRLNTEAFF
TRBJ2-5	TRBV5-4	.	TRBD1	TGTGCCAGCAGCCCCGCCGACAGGGGTCAAGAGACCCAGTACTTC	CASSPADRGQETQYF
TRBJ2-2	TRBV6-5	.	TRBD2	TGTGCCAGCATCGGGCTAGCGGGAGTATCCGGGGAGCTGTTTTTT	CASIGLAGVSGELFF
TRBJ2-1	TRBV5-5	.	.	TGTGCCAGCAGCTTGGGACTCAATGAGCAGTTCTTC	CASSLGLNEQFF
TRBJ2-7	TRBV6-6	.	TRBD2	TGTGCCAGCAGTCCCGGACTAGCGGAGAATAGAAACTCCTACGAGCAGTACTTC	CASSPGLAENRNSYEQYF
TRBJ2-2	TRBV2	.	.	TGTGCCAGCAGTCCGCCGCTTACTAGGCAAACCGGGGAGCTGTTTTTT	CASSPPLTRQTGELFF
TRBJ2-7	TRBV5-1	few	TRBD1	TGCGCCAGCAGCTTAGGACAGGGCAGCCACGAGCAGTACTTC	CASSLGQGSHEQYF
TRBJ1-5	TRBV19	.	.	TGTGCCAGAGAGCAGGGGTCGCGCAATCAGCCCCAGCATTTT	CAREQGSRNQPQHF
TRBJ2-3	TRBV11-1	.	.	TGTGCCAGCAGCTCAAGCACAGATACGCAGTATTTT	CASSSSTDTQYF
TRBJ1-2	TRBV6-5	.	TRBD1	TGTGCCAGCAGGACCCTAAGACAGGGTGGCTACACCTTC	CASRTLRQGGYTF
TRBJ2-7	TRBV7-9	once	TRBD1	TGTGCCAGCAGCTTAGCGGGGCCAGGGGGCGGCTACGAGCAGTACTTC	CASSLAGPGGGYEQYF
TRBJ2-3	TRBV19	.	.	TGTGCCAGTAGTAGGACTCGCTCTAGCACAGATACGCAGTATTTT	CASSRTRSSTDTQYF
TRBJ2-2	TRBV2	.	.	TGTGCCAGACAGGGTCAAAACACCGGGGAGCTGTTTTTT	CARQGQNTGELFF
TRBJ1-1	TRBV2	.	TRBD1	TGTGCCAGCAGACCCGGGACAGGGGCGGGGGGCGCTTTCTTT	CASRPGTGAGGAFF
TRBJ2-3	TRBV19	.	.	TGTGCCAGTAGTATGTCTAGCGTTAACACAGATACGCAGTATTTT	CASSMSSVNTDTQYF
TRBJ2-7	TRBV7-9	.	.	TGTGCCAGCAGCTTATCTAGCGCAGAGCAGTACTTC	CASSLSSAEQYF
TRBJ2-1	TRBV5-1	.	.	TGCGCCAGCAGCCTTAGCGGTTCCTACAATGAGCAGTTCTTC	CASSLSGSYNEQFF
TRBJ1-6	TRBV5-1	.	.	TGCGCCAGCAGCAATCCTGGGCAGGGTTGGAATTCACCCCTCCACTTT	CASSNPGQGWNSPLHF
TRBJ2-2	TRBV4-2	.	TRBD2	TGTGCCAGCAGCCAAGAGGTCACTAGCGGGAGCGGGGAGCTGTTTTTT	CASSQEVTSGSGELFF
TRBJ1-1	TRBV9	.	.	TGTGCCAGCAGCGGAGGGGGGGAGGTTGGGACTGAAGCTTTCTTT	CASSGGGEVGTEAFF
TRBJ2-7	TRBV28	.	.	TGTGCCAGCAGTTCAAATTCCTACGAGCAGTACTTC	CASSSNSYEQYF
TRBJ2-7	TRBV6-6	.	.	TGTGCCAGCAGGTTGGACTGGGAAGAGCAGTACTTC	CASRLDWEEQYF
TRBJ2-3	TRBV4-2	.	.	TGTGCCAGCAGCCAAGACTCTAGCCGTGCTAGCACAGATACGCAGTATTTT	CASSQDSSRASTDTQYF
TRBJ1-2	TRBV5-1	.	TRBD1	TGCGCCAGCAGCTTGGGACAGGGTAACTATGGCTACACCTTC	CASSLGQGNYGYTF
TRBJ2-1	TRBV6-5	.	TRBD1	TGTGCCAGCAGCCGGGACAGATACAATGAGCAGTTCTTC	CASSRDRYNEQFF
TRBJ2-7	TRBV30	.	.	TGTGCCTGGAGTGCCGGCACAGGGCTCGGAAACGAGCAGTACTTC	CAWSAGTGLGNEQYF
TRBJ1-4	TRBV6-5	.	.	TGTGCCAGCAGTTACGATAGGACTAGTGAAAAACTGTTTTTT	CASSYDRTSEKLFF
TRBJ2-1	TRBV7-2	.	TRBD2	TGTGCCAGCAGCCCCAGAAACCCGGGACTAGCGGGAGGGGGGCAGTTCTTC	CASSPRNPGLAGGGQFF
TRBJ1-1	TRBV18	.	.	TGTGCCACTGGGAGGGGGAACACTGAAGCTTTCTTT	CATGRGNTEAFF
TRBJ2-7	TRBV3-1/TRBV3-2	.	TRBD2	TGTGCCAGCAGCCTGGGACTAAGCTCCTACGAGCAGTACTTC	CASSLGLSSYEQYF
TRBJ2-1	TRBV18	.	.	TGTGCCAGCTCAGCGGGACAGCGGAGCTCCTACAATGAGCAGTTCTTC	CASSAGQRSSYNEQFF
TRBJ2-7	TRBV5-8	.	TRBD1	TGTGCCAGCAGCTTGGCGTCCTTTATAGGGACAGGGGACCTATCCTACGAGCAGTACTTC	CASSLASFIGTGDLSYEQYF
TRBJ1-1	TRBV6-6	once	TRBD1	TGTGCCAGCAGTGCAACAGGGGAGATCACTGAAGCTTTCTTT	CASSATGEITEAFF
TRBJ2-1	TRBV9	.	.	TGTGCCAGCAGCCCTGACAGGAGCAATGAGCAGTTCTTC	CASSPDRSNEQFF
TRBJ2-1	TRBV7-3	.	TRBD2	TGTGCCAGCAGCTCTAGCGGCCGGTTCTCCAATGAGCAGTTCTTC	CASSSSGRFSNEQFF
TRBJ2-2	TRBV27	.	TRBD2	TGTGCCAGCAGTTTACGGCTTAGCGGGAGGGCGGGTACCGGGGAGCTGTTTTTT	CASSLRLSGRAGTGELFF